The rows below give T cell receptor beta chains drawn from one sample of a study of OX40 agonist ivuxolimab in advanced cancers. Sequenced by immunoSEQ multiplex PCR; TCRdb stores in-frame clones only, minus some. The data show some 15,000 clones, 65% to 90% seen once. The sequences come from CD4+ or CD8+ T cells sorted from blood, collected in a trial of the OX40 agonist ivuxolimab. Receptors were obtained from an adult with an advanced solid tumor such as melanoma, head and neck, liver or kidney cancer. The CDR3 runs from the conserved cysteine through the conserved F or W. The order of the fields is V gene, J gene, clone size, D gene, CDR3 protein, CDR3 DNA. A D gene is named only where the DNA matches it firmly. Size is stated for part of the rows, as once, few or many counts, or as a class when the clone is expanded.

>TRBV30|TRBJ2-7|-|-
CAWTVGSYEQYF
TGTGCCTGGACCGTGGGATCCTACGAGCAGTACTTC
>TRBV10-3|TRBJ1-5|few|-
CAISEGRNSNQPQHF
TGTGCCATCAGTGAAGGCAGAAATAGCAATCAGCCCCAGCATTTT
>TRBV6-6|TRBJ1-1|-|-
CASSYSAAKNTEAFF
TGTGCCAGCAGTTACTCGGCTGCTAAGAACACTGAAGCTTTCTTT
>TRBV9|TRBJ2-5|-|-
CASSVGMGQETQYF
TGTGCCAGCAGCGTAGGGATGGGTCAAGAGACCCAGTACTTC
>TRBV2|TRBJ1-1|-|-
CASSESQGEAFF
TGTGCCAGCAGTGAGTCGCAGGGAGAAGCTTTCTTT
>TRBV7-8|TRBJ2-1|-|TRBD2
CASSPMWGGEEYNEQFF
TGTGCCAGCAGCCCAATGTGGGGGGGAGAGGAATACAATGAGCAGTTCTTC
>TRBV6-5|TRBJ1-5|-|-
CASSKTGENQPQHF
TGTGCCAGCAGTAAGACAGGAGAGAATCAGCCCCAGCATTTT
>TRBV30|TRBJ2-1|-|-
CAWSVDIANEQFF
TGTGCCTGGAGTGTAGACATAGCCAATGAGCAGTTCTTC
>TRBV7-8|TRBJ2-3|-|TRBD2
CASRGLFTDTQYF
TGTGCCAGCAGGGGACTATTCACAGATACGCAGTATTTT
>TRBV27|TRBJ2-2|-|-
CASSFKRWTGELFF
TGTGCCAGCAGTTTTAAGCGGTGGACCGGGGAGCTGTTTTTT
>TRBV28|TRBJ2-7|-|-
CASRTGDYEQYF
TGTGCCAGCAGGACGGGAGACTACGAGCAGTACTTC
>TRBV7-9|TRBJ2-7|-|-
CASSLGADLSHEQYF
TGTGCCAGCAGCTTGGGGGCAGATCTGAGCCACGAGCAGTACTTC
>TRBV7-3|TRBJ2-7|few|-
CASSFSGLGYEQYF
TGTGCCAGCAGCTTCTCAGGGTTGGGGTACGAGCAGTACTTC
>TRBV6-5|TRBJ1-1|-|-
CASSYSWTGGQEAFF
TGTGCCAGCAGTTACTCGTGGACTGGGGGGCAGGAAGCTTTCTTT
>TRBV4-3|TRBJ1-1|-|-
CASSPDSGPNTEAFF
TGCGCCAGCAGCCCAGACTCGGGCCCGAACACTGAAGCTTTCTTT
>TRBV29-1|TRBJ2-1|-|-
CSNRGSSNEQFF
TGCAGCAACCGCGGGTCCTCCAATGAGCAGTTCTTC
>TRBV7-3|TRBJ1-2|-|-
CASSPHYGYTF
TGTGCCAGCAGCCCCCATTATGGCTACACCTTC
>TRBV27|TRBJ2-7|once|TRBD2
CASSPGLNYEQYF
TGTGCCAGCAGTCCGGGACTAAATTACGAGCAGTACTTC
>TRBV5-1|TRBJ1-1|-|-
CASSPTRLNLNTEAFF
TGCGCCAGCAGCCCCACTCGACTAAATCTGAACACTGAAGCTTTCTTT
>TRBV19|TRBJ1-2|-|TRBD1
CASRLTGHNYGYTF
TGTGCCAGTAGGCTGACAGGGCATAACTATGGCTACACCTTC